This T cell receptor beta chain is drawn from a study of beta chain features in type 1 diabetes. Per the germline V gene, CDR1 is SGHRS and CDR2 is YFSETQ. V shed 0 bases and J 1 base; nucleotides not matched to a gene: 7. The CDR3 consists of 17 residues. Reverse transcribing all isolated RNA meant expressed TCRB transcripts were sequenced. Generated by immunoSEQ multiplex PCR, the TCRdb table keeps only in-frame clones and is missing some. In the table there are 130,000 to 150,000 clones, roughly a tenth of which are singletons. Sample: central memory CD4+ T cells from blood. The chain employs TRBV5-1 and TRBJ2-5; TRBD2 agrees at 9 bases. The TCR originated in a man aged 18 to 29 in good health. CDR3 region: CASSLGGTSRSQETQYF. The CDR3 coding sequence is TGCGCCAGCAGCTTGGGCGGGACTAGCCGTTCCCAAGAGACCCAGTACTTC.